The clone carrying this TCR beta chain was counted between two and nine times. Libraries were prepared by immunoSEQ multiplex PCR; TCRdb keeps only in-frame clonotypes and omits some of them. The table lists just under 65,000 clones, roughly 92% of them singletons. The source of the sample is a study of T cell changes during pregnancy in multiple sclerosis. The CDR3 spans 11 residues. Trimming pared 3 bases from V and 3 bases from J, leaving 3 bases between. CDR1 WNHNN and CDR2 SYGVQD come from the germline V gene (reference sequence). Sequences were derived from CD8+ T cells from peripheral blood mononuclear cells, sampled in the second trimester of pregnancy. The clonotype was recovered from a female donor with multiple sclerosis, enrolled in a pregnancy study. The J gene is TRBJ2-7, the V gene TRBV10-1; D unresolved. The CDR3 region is CASSDGYEQYF. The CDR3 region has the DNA TGCGCCAGCAGTGACGGCTACGAGCAGTACTTC.